A single sample gave rise to the 30 T cell receptor beta chains below, sequenced in a study of blood T cells in healthy people across ages (dated by TCRdb to 2013 to 2016). The method behind the library was 5' RACE. The listed sequencing device is Illumina HiSeq 2500. A second PCR of roughly 7 to 11 cycles was performed with a sample-barcoded 5' primer and a J-beta primer mix. TCRdb passed the public sequencing reads through fastp at Q25 and MiXCR, retaining productive beta sequences. Rows are unified per CDR3 protein, each entry keeping the most common DNA and genes. A total of roughly 700,000 distinct CDR3 sequences appear in this sample, approximately 50% of them only once. Of the sample, 30% to 35% falls within the top ten clones. Sequences were obtained from blood. These receptors came from a woman aged 60-75 years in good health.

Turning to this clonotype: Just one base apart from a much larger clone, this may be a read error. This chain's CDR3 is CASSLRTGGPYGYTF. The CDR3, as DNA: TGCGCCAGCAGCCTTAGGACAGGGGGCCCCTATGGCTACACCTTC. The rearrangement uses TRBV5-1 and TRBJ1-2; 11 bases are a match to TRBD1. CDR3 length: 15 amino acids. V shed 4 bases, J shed 4 bases, and the junction held 6 bases outside the gene matches. The germline V gene encodes CDR1 SGHRS and CDR2 YFSETQ.

This clonotype appeared once. Mismatch with germline at one junction end may stem from a read error. The chain couples TRBV12-3 or TRBV12-4 to TRBJ1-1; the match to TRBD1 covers 8 bases. The CDR3 consists of 17 residues. CDR3 sequence: CANSSPGQGSRGTEAFF. DNA of the CDR3: TGTGCCAACAGTTCCCCCGGACAGGGATCGAGGGGCACTGAAGCTTTCTTT.

The chain has TRBV6-2 or TRBV6-3 and TRBJ2-5; D is perhaps TRBD1 or TRBD2 (6 bases each). This CDR3 region has 20 residues. CDR1 is MNHEY and CDR2 is SVGEGT in the germline V gene. The V and J ends lost 5 bases and 11 bases respectively, with 39 bases between them. CDR3 sequence: CASSPWKGVGGRRGCNEQYF. CDR3 bases: TGTGCCAGCAGTCCCTGGAAGGGAGTAGGGGGGCGCAGGGGCTGCAATGAGCAGTACTTC.

In this sample, this clonotype turned up a few times. The chain joins TRBV20-1 to TRBJ1-2; no firm D call. The CDR3 covers 14 residues. Looked up from germline, CDR1 is DFQATT and CDR2 is SNEGSKA (reference sequence). Trimming shortened V by 4 bases and J by 5 bases, and 17 bases separated the two germline ends. CDR3 coding DNA: TGCAGTGCTAAACAGCTAGGCGTCCTATATGGCTACACCTTC. Amino acid sequence: CSAKQLGVLYGYTF.

The chain recombines TRBV3-1 with TRBJ2-4; 8 bases align to TRBD1. The end of the DNA is better explained by TRBJ2-7, so the J call may be wrong. CDR1 is LGHDT, CDR2 YNNKEL, per germline (reference sequence). The CDR3 has 16 residues. The CDR3 sequence is CASSQSFITGGYEQYF. The CDR3 coding sequence is TGTGCCAGCAGCCAAAGCTTCATTACAGGGGGTTACGAGCAGTACTTC.

The chain is built from TRBV20-1 and TRBJ2-7; 9 nucleotides match TRBD1. The V gene's germline CDR1 is DFQATT and CDR2 SNEGSKA (reference sequence). The CDR3 consists of 13 residues. J was trimmed by 3 bases and V by 6 bases; bases with no gene match: 6. CDR3: CSALDRGVYEQYF. The CDR3 region has the DNA TGCAGTGCCCTAGACAGGGGGGTCTACGAGCAGTACTTC.

V is TRBV27 and J is TRBJ2-1; D is perhaps TRBD2 (6 bases). The CDR3 has 15 amino acids. Trimming shortened V by 7 bases and J by 0 bases, and 13 bases separated the two germline ends. Germline V CDR1 and CDR2: MNHEY, SMNVEV (reference sequence). This chain's CDR3 is CASTEGEGSYNEQFF. The CDR3 DNA is TGTGCCAGCACGGAGGGAGAAGGCTCCTACAATGAGCAGTTCTTC.

V gene TRBV11-2 combines with J gene TRBJ2-4; 9 bases line up with TRBD2. The J call may not be correct, given that the DNA end is closer to TRBJ2-7. Looked up from germline, CDR1 is SGHAT and CDR2 is FQNNGV. The CDR3 has 19 amino acids. Written as DNA, the CDR3 is TGTGCCAGCCGTAGCGTGGCGGGAGGGCCAGCGTGGCCTACTTACGAGCAGTACTTC. Protein product: CASRSVAGGPAWPTYEQYF.

This clonotype was recorded many times. This chain connects TRBV27 to TRBJ1-2; 9 nucleotides align to TRBD1. Germline lookup yields CDR1 MNHEY and CDR2 SMNVEV (reference sequence). Trimming cost V 5 bases and J 2 bases; bases outside gene matches: 6. CDR3 length equals 15 residues. CDR3 in DNA: TGTGCCAGCAGTCCGTGGGACAGGGCAAACTATGGCTACACCTTC. Translated, it gives CASSPWDRANYGYTF.

The chain combines TRBV2 with TRBJ2-5; D is ambiguous. V lost 2 bases and J 11 bases, leaving 12 bases between the germline ends. Germline assignment: CDR1 SNHLY and CDR2 FYNNEI. CDR3 length equals 12 residues. The CDR3 DNA sequence: TGTGCCAGCAGTGAAACCCGGGCGGAGCAGTACTTC. It encodes CASSETRAEQYF.

CDR3 loop: CASSSGFSNSPLHF. CDR3 bases: TGTGCCAGCAGCTCCGGGTTTTCTAATTCACCCCTCCACTTT. This chain connects TRBV16 to TRBJ1-6; D is unclear. The CDR3 loop spans 14 amino acids. CDR1 is KGHSY, CDR2 FQNENV, per germline. V lost 5 bases, J lost 6 bases, and 11 bases lay in between.

This chain uses TRBV4-3 with TRBJ1-4, with D uncertain. V was cut by 5 bases and J by 3 bases, with 7 bases left in between. Germline CDR1 reads LGHNA; CDR2 reads YSLEER. The CDR3 sequence is 13 residues long. DNA for the CDR3: TGCGCCAGCAGCTGGGGATCTAATGAAAAACTGTTTTTT. Translated, it gives CASSWGSNEKLFF.

The genes are TRBV20-1 and TRBJ2-1, with D possibly TRBD2 on 5 matching bases. Germline values: CDR1 DFQATT, CDR2 SNEGSKA (reference sequence). The CDR3 extends over 14 amino acids. V was shortened by 6 bases and J by 7 bases, with 19 bases between the two germline ends. This chain's CDR3 is CSAISRLARNEQFF. CDR3 DNA sequence: TGCAGTGCCATATCCCGGCTAGCACGAAATGAGCAGTTCTTC.

About this clonotype itself: A much larger clone differs by one base, so this may be a read error. The chain employs TRBV27 and TRBJ1-2; 9 bases line up with TRBD1. The CDR3 covers 14 residues. Germline V lookup: CDR1 MNHEY, CDR2 SMNVEV (reference sequence). The CDR3 nucleotides are TGTGCCTGCAGTAGGGGACAGGGTGGCTATGGCTACACCTTC. It yields the protein CACSRGQGGYGYTF.

The chain employs TRBV29-1 and TRBJ1-2; no reliable D call. CDR1 and CDR2 from the germline V gene are SQVTM and ANQGSEA. The ends were cut back, 2 bases at V and 2 bases at J, with 6 bases in the middle. The CDR3 loop spans 12 amino acids. The CDR3 region has the DNA TGCAGCGTTGAAAACGGAAACTATGGCTACACCTTC. Its translation is CSVENGNYGYTF.

The V and J genes are TRBV5-1 and TRBJ2-5, with 7 bases fitting TRBD1. From germline, CDR1 is SGHRS and CDR2 YFSETQ. The junction had 1 base not matched to a gene; V was cut back by 4 bases and J by 1 base. The CDR3 loop spans 13 amino acids. CDR3 protein: CASSGDSQETQYF. CDR3 nucleotide sequence: TGCGCCAGCAGCGGGGACAGCCAAGAGACCCAGTACTTC.

J is TRBJ1-5 and V is TRBV6-5; 8 positions match TRBD1. This CDR3 spans 14 amino acids. V was clipped by 5 bases and J by 2 bases; unmatched bases: 2. From germline, CDR1 is MNHEY and CDR2 SVGAGI. The CDR3: CASSETGGNQPQHF. As DNA, the CDR3 is TGTGCCAGCAGTGAGACAGGGGGCAATCAGCCCCAGCATTTT.

The chain carries TRBV7-9 and TRBJ1-1; maybe TRBD1 (5 bases). Germline V CDR1 and CDR2: SEHNR, FQNEAQ (reference sequence). V lost 5 bases to trimming and J lost 4 bases, with 17 bases between them. The CDR3 is 15 residues long. The CDR3 sequence: CASSPREGRGTEAFF. CDR3 in DNA: TGTGCCAGCAGCCCCCGTGAAGGGAGGGGCACTGAAGCTTTCTTT.

The chain combines TRBV3-1 with TRBJ2-7; no clear D gene. The CDR3 totals 15 residues. Germline V lookup: CDR1 LGHDT, CDR2 YNNKEL (reference sequence). The V and J ends lost 0 bases and 7 bases respectively, with 16 bases between them. DNA for the CDR3: TGTGCCAGCAGCCAAGAATCCTCGCGTAACAATGAGCAGTACTTC. Translating it yields CASSQESSRNNEQYF.

This clonotype was seen just once. The chain joins TRBV10-3 to TRBJ2-3; TRBD1 is a possible D gene (5 bases). CDR1 is ENHRY and CDR2 is SYGVKD in the germline V gene. CDR3 size: 14 residues. The V end was cut by 6 bases, the J end by 6 bases, with 16 bases between. DNA for the CDR3: TGTGCCATCAGCGACAGTTTAGACGGGGATACGCAGTATTTT. Its protein is CAISDSLDGDTQYF.

The rearrangement links TRBV2 to TRBJ1-2; D unclear. The CDR3 has 13 residues. Germline CDR1 and CDR2: SNHLY and FYNNEI. Trimming removed 2 bases at V and 2 bases at J, with 6 bases between. CDR3 region: CASSENGNYGYTF. In DNA form, the CDR3 reads TGTGCCAGCAGTGAAAACGGGAACTATGGCTACACCTTC.

V usage is TRBV5-4 and J usage is TRBJ2-6, with 9 bases matching TRBD2. Trimming cost V 1 base and J 0 bases; bases outside gene matches: 17. The germline V gene encodes CDR1 SGHNT and CDR2 YYREEE (reference sequence). The CDR3 is 22 amino acids. CDR3 DNA sequence: TGTGCCAGCAGCTTGTTTGTAGCGGGAGCGAATCCTCTTCACTCTGGGGCCAACGTCCTGACTTTC. Translation: CASSLFVAGANPLHSGANVLTF. Drawing the rest from reference TRBV5-4 and TRBJ2-6, the complete variable domain is ETGVTQSPTHLIKTRGQQVTLRCSSQSGHNTVSWYQQALGQGPQFIFQYYREEENGRGNFPPRFSGLQFPNYSSELNVNALELDDSALYLCASSLFVAGANPLHSGANVLTFGAGSRLTVL.

V is TRBV7-2 and J is TRBJ2-1, with 10 bases that match TRBD2. The CDR3 sequence is 17 residues long. Germline V gene sequence: CDR1 SGHTA, CDR2 FQGNSA. The V gene end was trimmed by 0 bases and the J gene end by 3 bases; junction bases not matched to a gene: 5. The CDR3 loop reads CASSLAPSGGGYNEQFF. CDR3 bases: TGTGCCAGCAGCTTAGCGCCTAGCGGGGGTGGCTACAATGAGCAGTTCTTC.

The sample holds a few counts of this clonotype. The chain has TRBV7-3 and TRBJ2-3; a weak D match, TRBD1 (6 bases). The CDR3 is made up of 15 amino acids. Trimming removed 5 bases at V and 2 bases at J, with 14 bases between. Germline assignment: CDR1 SGHTA and CDR2 FQGTGA. In DNA, the CDR3 is TGTGCCAGCAGCCCATTACAGGGAGTCACAGATACGCAGTATTTT. Protein product: CASSPLQGVTDTQYF. The variable domain in full, completed from reference TRBV7-3 and TRBJ2-3, reads GAGVSQTPSNKVTEKGKYVELRCDPISGHTALYWYRQSLGQGPEFLIYFQGTGAADDSGLPNDRFFAVRPEGSVSTLKIQRTERGDSAVYLCASSPLQGVTDTQYFGPGTRLTVL.

Remarks on this clonotype: The junction departs from germline at one end; a sequencing error may be responsible. This rearrangement joins TRBV7-6 to TRBJ2-7, with unresolved D. The CDR3 extends over 13 amino acids. CDR1 is SGHVS, CDR2 FNYEAQ, per germline. The CDR3 coding sequence is TGTGCCAGCAGCGTAGCCCAGAAGGGCGAGCAGTACTTC. As protein: CASSVAQKGEQYF. Full variable domain (rest looked up from reference TRBV7-6 and TRBJ2-7): GAGVSQSPRYKVTKRGQDVALRCDPISGHVSLYWYRQALGQGPEFLTYFNYEAQQDKSGLPNDRFSAERPEGSISTLTIQRTEQRDSAMYRCASSVAQKGEQYFGPGTRLTVT.

J is TRBJ2-1 and V is TRBV7-2; D gene uncertain. Germline V gene sequence: CDR1 SGHTA, CDR2 FQGNSA. Between the trimmed V and J ends, which lost 5 bases and 9 bases, there was a span of 14 bases. The CDR3 has 13 amino acids. The CDR3 bases are TGTGCCAGCAGCGTAGGCAGCTGGGGTGAGCAGTTCTTC. Encoded protein: CASSVGSWGEQFF.

This clonotype was observed a single time. V gene TRBV29-1 combines with J gene TRBJ2-1, with TRBD2 identical over 11 bases. CDR3 length equals 15 residues. Germline values: CDR1 SQVTM, CDR2 ANQGSEA. Unmatched junction bases numbered 13, after V lost 2 bases and J lost 13 bases. The CDR3 DNA reads TGCAGCGTTGAATTCCTTAGCGGGAGGGCTATATCTCAGTTCTTC. The encoded protein is CSVEFLSGRAISQFF.

This clonotype has a single count. It is unclear where the CDR3 begins or ends on the DNA, so no DNA is shown, and the CDR3 is as TCRdb lists it. The chain combines TRBV29-1 with TRBJ1-5; the table gives TRBD1 as D, unverified against the DNA. Germline V gene data show CDR1 as SQVTM and CDR2 as ANQGSEA. Counting both end residues, the CDR3 totals 15 amino acids. The CDR3 spells CSVGTGANSNQPRHF.

The chain joins TRBV30 to TRBJ1-2; D perhaps matches TRBD1 (5 bases). V was trimmed by 5 bases and J by 10 bases, leaving 17 bases between them. Germline CDR1 GTSNPN, CDR2 SVGIG (reference sequence). The CDR3 is 12 residues long. The CDR3 DNA is TGTGCCTGGGCGAGACAGTCCCTCGACTACACCTTC. Protein product: CAWARQSLDYTF.

The DNA of the CDR3 is TGTGCCAGCAGTTACACGGCAACTAGCGAGCAGTTCTTC. Its translation is CASSYTATSEQFF. The genes are TRBV6-5 and TRBJ2-1, with D maybe TRBD2 (6 bases). This CDR3 contains 13 residues. Germline V gene data show CDR1 as MNHEY and CDR2 as SVGAGI. Deletions cut 2 bases from V and 10 bases from J, with 12 bases between.